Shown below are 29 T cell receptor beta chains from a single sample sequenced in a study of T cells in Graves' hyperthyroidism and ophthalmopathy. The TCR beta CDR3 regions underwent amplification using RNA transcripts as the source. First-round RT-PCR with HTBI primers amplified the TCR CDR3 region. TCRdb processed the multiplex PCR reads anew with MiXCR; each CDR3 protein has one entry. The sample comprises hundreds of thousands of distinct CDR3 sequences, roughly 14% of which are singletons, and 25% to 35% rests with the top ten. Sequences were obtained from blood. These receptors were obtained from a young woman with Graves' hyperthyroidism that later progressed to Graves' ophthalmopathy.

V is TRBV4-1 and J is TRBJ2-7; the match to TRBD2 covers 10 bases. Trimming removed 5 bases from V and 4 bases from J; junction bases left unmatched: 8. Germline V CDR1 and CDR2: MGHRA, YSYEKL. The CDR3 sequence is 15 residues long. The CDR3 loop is CASSSPSGSIYEQYF. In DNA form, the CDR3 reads TGCGCCAGCAGCTCACCTAGCGGGAGTATTTACGAGCAGTACTTC.

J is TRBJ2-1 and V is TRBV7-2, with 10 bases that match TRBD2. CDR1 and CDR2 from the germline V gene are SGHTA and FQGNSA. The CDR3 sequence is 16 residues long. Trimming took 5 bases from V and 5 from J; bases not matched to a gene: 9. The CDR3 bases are TGTGCCAGCAGCCAGATGAGGACTAGCGGTAACAATGAGCAGTTCTTC. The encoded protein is CASSQMRTSGNNEQFF.

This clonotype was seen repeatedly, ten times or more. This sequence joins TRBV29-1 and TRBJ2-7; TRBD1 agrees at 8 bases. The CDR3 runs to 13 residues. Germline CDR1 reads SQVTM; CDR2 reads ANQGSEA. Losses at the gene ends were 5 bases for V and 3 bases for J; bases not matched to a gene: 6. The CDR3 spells CSVSAGGFYEQYF. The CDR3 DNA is TGCAGCGTTAGCGCAGGGGGCTTCTACGAGCAGTACTTC.

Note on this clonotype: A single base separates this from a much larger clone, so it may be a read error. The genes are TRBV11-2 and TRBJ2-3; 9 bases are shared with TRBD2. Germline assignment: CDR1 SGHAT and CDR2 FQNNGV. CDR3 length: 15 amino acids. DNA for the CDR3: TGTGCCGGCAGCGGACTAGCGCCAAGCACAGATACGCAGTATTTT. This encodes CAGSGLAPSTDTQYF.

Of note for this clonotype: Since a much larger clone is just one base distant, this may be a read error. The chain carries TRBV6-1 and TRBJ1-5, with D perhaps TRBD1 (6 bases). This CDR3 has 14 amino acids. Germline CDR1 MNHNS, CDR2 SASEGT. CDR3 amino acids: CVSSTQGGNQPQHF. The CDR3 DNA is TGTGTCAGCAGTACACAGGGTGGCAATCAGCCCCAGCATTTT.

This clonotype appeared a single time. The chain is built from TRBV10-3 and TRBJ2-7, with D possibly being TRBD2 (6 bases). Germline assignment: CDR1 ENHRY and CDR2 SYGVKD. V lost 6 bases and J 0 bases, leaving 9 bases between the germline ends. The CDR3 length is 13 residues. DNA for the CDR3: TGTGCCATCAGCGGGGGAAGCTCCTACGAGCAGTACTTC. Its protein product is CAISGGSSYEQYF.

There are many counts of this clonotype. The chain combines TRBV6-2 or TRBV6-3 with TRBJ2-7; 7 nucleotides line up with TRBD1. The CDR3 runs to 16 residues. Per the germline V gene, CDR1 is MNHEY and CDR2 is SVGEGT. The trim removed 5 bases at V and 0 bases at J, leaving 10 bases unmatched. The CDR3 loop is CASSPLRDRRSYEQYF. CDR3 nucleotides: TGTGCCAGCAGTCCTCTCCGGGACAGACGCTCCTACGAGCAGTACTTC.

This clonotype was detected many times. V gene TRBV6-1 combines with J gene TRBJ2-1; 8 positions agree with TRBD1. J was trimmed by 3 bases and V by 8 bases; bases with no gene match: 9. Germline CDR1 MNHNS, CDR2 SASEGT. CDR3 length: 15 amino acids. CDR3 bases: TGTGCCAGCCTCAGGGGGGACAGGATCTACAATGAGCAGTTCTTC. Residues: CASLRGDRIYNEQFF.

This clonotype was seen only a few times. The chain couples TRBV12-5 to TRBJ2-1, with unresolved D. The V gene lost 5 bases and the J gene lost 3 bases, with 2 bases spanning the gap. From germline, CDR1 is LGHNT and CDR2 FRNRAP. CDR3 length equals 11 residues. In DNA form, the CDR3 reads TGTGCTAGTGGTGACTACAATGAGCAGTTCTTC. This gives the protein CASGDYNEQFF.

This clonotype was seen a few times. CDR3: CASSPTGDNEQFF. CDR3 DNA sequence: TGTGCCAGCAGTCCGACCGGTGACAATGAGCAGTTCTTC. This chain joins TRBV27 and TRBJ2-1; D is ambiguous. CDR3 length equals 13 residues. Germline assignment: CDR1 MNHEY and CDR2 SMNVEV (reference sequence). V was shortened by 5 bases and J by 5 bases, with 10 bases between the two germline ends.

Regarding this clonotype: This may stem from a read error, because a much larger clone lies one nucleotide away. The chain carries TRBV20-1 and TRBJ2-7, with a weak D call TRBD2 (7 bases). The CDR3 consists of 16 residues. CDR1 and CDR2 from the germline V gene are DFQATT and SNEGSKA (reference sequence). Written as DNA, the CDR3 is TGCAGTACTAGGAGGGGGGGTCTAGCTCTATCCTACGAGCAGTACTTC. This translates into CSTRRGGLALSYEQYF.

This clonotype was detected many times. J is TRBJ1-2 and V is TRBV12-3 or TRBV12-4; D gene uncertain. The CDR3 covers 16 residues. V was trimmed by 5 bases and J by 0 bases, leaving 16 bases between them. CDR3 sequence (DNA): TGTGCCAGCAGTCCCCGCCACCGTGGAACTAACTATGGCTACACCTTC. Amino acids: CASSPRHRGTNYGYTF.

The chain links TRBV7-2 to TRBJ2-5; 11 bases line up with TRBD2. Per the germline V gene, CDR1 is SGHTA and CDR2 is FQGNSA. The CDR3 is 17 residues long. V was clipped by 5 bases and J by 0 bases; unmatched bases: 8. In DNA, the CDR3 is TGTGCCAGCAGCCTAGTTAAACTAGCGGGAGACCAAGAGACCCAGTACTTC. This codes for CASSLVKLAGDQETQYF.

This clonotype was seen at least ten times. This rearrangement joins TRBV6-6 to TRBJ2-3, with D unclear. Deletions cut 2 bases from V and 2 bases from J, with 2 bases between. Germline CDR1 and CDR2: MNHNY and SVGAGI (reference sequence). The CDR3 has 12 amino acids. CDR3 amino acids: CASSYNTDTQYF. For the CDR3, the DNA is TGTGCCAGCAGTTACAACACAGATACGCAGTATTTT.

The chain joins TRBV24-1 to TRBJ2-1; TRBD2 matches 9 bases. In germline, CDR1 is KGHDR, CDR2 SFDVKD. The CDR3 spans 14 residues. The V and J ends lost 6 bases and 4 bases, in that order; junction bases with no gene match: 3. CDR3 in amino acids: CATSSGRLYNEQFF. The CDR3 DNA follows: TGTGCCACCAGTAGCGGGAGGCTATACAATGAGCAGTTCTTC.

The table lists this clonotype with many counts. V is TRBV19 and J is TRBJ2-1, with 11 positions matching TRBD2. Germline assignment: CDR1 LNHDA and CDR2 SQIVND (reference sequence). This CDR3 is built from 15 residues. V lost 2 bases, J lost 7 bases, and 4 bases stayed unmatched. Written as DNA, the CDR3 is TGTGCCAGTAGTATACGGGCTAGCGGGAGGAATGAGCAGTTCTTC. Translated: CASSIRASGRNEQFF.

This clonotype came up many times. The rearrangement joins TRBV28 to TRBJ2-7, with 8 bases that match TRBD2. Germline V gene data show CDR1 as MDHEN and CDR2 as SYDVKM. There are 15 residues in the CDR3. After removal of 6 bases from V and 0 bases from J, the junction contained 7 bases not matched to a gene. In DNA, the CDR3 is TGTGCCAGCAGCATAGCGGGACATAGCTCCTACGAGCAGTACTTC. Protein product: CASSIAGHSSYEQYF.

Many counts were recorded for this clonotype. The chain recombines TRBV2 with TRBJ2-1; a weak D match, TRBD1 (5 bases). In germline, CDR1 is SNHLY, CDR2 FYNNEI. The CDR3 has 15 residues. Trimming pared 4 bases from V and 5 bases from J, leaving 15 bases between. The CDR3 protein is CASSALIGRDNEQFF. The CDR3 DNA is TGTGCCAGCAGTGCCCTGATTGGCAGGGACAATGAGCAGTTCTTC. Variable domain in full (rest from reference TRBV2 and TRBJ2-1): EPEVTQTPSHQVTQMGQEVILRCVPISNHLYFYWYRQILGQKVEFLVSFYNNEISEKSEIFDDQFSVERPDGSNFTLKIRSTKLEDSAMYFCASSALIGRDNEQFFGPGTRLTVL.

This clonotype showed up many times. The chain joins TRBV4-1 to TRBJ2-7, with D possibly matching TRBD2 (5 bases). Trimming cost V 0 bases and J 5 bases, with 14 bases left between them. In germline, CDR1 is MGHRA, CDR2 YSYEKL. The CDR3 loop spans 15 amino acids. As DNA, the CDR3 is TGCGCCAGCAGCCAAGATTTATCTAGCACTAACGAGCAGTACTTC. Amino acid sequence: CASSQDLSSTNEQYF.

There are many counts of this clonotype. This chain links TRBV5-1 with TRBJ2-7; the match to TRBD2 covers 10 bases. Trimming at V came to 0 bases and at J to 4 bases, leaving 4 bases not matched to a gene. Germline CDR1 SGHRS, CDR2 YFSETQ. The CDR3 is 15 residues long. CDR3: CASSLVPSGSYEQYF. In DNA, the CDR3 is TGCGCCAGCAGCTTGGTTCCTAGCGGGAGTTACGAGCAGTACTTC.

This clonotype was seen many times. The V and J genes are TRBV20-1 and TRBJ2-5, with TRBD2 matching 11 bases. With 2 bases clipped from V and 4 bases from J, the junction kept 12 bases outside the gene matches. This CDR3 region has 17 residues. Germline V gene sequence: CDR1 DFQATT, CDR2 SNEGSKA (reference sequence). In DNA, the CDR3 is TGCAGTGCTAGAACCGGGACTAGCGGAGATAGGGCAGAGACCCAGTACTTC. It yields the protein CSARTGTSGDRAETQYF.

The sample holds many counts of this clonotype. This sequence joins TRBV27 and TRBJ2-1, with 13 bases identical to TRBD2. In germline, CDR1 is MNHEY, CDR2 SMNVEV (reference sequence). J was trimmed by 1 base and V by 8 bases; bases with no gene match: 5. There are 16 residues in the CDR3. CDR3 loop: CASCRTSGSSYNEQFF. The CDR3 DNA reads TGTGCCAGCTGTAGGACTAGCGGGAGTTCCTACAATGAGCAGTTCTTC.

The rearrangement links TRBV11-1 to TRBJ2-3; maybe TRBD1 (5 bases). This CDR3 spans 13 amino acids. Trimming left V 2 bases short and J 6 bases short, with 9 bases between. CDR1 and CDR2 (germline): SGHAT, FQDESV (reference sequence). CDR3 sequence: CASSLRSGDTQYF. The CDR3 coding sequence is TGTGCCAGCAGCTTAAGGTCAGGGGATACGCAGTATTTT.

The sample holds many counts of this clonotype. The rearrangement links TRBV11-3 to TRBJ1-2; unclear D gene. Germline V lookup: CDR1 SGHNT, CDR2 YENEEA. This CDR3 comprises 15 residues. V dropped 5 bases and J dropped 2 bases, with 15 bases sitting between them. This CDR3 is CASSPRISENYGYTF. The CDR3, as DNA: TGTGCCAGCAGCCCCCGGATCTCGGAAAACTATGGCTACACCTTC.

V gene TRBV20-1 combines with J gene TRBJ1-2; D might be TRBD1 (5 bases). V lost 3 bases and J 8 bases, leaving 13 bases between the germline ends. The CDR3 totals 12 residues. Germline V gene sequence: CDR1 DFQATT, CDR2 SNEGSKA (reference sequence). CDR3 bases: TGCAGTGCTAGGCGTCAGGGAAGCGGCTACACCTTC. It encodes CSARRQGSGYTF.

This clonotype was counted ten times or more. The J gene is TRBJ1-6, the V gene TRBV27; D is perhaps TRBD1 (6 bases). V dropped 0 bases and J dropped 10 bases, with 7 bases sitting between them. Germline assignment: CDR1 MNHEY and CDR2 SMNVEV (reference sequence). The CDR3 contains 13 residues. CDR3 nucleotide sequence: TGTGCCAGCAGTTTATCAGGGGGATCACCCCTCCACTTT. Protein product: CASSLSGGSPLHF.

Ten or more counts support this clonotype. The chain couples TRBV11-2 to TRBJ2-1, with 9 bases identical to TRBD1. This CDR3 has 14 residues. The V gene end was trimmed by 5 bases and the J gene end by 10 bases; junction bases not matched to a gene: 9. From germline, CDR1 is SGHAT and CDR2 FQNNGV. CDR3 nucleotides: TGTGCCAGCAGCCCCGGGACAGGGTATTGGGAGCAGTTCTTC. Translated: CASSPGTGYWEQFF.

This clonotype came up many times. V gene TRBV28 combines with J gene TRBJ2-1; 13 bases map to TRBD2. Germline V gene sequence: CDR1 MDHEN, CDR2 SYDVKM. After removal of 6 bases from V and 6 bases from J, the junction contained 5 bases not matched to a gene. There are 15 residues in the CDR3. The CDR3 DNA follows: TGTGCCAGCAGACTCGGACTAGCGGGAGTCAATGAGCAGTTCTTC. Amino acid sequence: CASRLGLAGVNEQFF.

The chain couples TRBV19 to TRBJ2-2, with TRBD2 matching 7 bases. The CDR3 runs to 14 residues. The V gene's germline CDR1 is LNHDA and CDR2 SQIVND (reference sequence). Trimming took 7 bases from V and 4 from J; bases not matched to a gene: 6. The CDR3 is CASTASGLTGELFF. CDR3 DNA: TGTGCCAGTACGGCTAGCGGCCTCACCGGGGAGCTGTTTTTT.